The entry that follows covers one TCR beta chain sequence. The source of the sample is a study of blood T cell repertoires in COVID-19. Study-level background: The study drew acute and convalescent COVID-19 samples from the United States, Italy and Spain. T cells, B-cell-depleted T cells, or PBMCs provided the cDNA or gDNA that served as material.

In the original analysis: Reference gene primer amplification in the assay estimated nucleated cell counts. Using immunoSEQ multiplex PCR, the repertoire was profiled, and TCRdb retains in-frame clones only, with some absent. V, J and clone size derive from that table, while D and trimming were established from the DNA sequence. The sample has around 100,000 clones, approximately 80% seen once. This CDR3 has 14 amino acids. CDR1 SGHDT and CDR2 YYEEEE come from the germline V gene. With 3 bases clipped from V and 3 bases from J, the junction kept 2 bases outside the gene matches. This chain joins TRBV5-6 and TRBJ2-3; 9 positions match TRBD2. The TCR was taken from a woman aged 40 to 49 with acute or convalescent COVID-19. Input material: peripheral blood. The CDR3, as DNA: TGTGCCAGCAGCTACGGACTAGCGACAGATACGCAGTATTTT. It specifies CASSYGLATDTQYF. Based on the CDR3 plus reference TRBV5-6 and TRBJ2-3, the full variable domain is DAGVTQSPTHLIKTRGQQVTLRCSPKSGHDTVSWYQQALGQGPQFIFQYYEEEERQRGNFPDRFSGHQFPNYSSELNVNALLLGDSALYLCASSYGLATDTQYFGPGTRLTVL.